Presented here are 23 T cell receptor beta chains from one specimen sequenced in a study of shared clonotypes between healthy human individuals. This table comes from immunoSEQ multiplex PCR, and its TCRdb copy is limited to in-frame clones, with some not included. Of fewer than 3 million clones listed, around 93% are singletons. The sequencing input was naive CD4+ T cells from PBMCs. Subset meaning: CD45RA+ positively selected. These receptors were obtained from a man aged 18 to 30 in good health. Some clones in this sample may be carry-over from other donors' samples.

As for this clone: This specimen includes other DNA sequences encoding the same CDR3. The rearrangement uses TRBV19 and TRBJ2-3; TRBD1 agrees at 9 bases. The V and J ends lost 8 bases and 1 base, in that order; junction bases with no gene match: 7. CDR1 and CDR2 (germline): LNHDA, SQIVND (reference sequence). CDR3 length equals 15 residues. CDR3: CASSIRDRGTDTQYF. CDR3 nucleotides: TGTGCCAGTTCTATCCGGGACAGGGGCACAGATACGCAGTATTTT.

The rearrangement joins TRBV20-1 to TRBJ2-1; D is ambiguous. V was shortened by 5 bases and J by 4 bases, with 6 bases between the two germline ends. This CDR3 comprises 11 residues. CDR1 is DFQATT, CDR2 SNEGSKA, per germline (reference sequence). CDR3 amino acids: CSAALYNEQFF. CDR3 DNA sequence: TGCAGTGCTGCCTTATACAATGAGCAGTTCTTC.

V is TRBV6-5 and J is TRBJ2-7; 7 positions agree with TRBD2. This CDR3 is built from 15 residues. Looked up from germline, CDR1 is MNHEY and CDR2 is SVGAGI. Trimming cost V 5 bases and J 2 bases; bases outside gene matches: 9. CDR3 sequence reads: CASSLEGGLPYEQYF. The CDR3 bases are TGTGCCAGCAGTCTGGAGGGAGGGTTGCCCTACGAGCAGTACTTC.

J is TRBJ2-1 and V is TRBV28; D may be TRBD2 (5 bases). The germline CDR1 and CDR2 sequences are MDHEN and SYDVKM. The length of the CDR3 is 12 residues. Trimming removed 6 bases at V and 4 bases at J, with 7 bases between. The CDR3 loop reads CASRTTYNEQFF. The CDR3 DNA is TGTGCCAGCAGGACTACTTACAATGAGCAGTTCTTC.

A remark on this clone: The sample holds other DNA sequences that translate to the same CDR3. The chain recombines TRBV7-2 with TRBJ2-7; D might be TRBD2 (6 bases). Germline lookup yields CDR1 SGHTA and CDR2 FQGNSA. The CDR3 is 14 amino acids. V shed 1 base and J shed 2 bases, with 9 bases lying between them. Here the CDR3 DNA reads TGTGCCAGCAGCTTAGAAGCGGGTACCTACGAGCAGTACTTC. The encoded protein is CASSLEAGTYEQYF.

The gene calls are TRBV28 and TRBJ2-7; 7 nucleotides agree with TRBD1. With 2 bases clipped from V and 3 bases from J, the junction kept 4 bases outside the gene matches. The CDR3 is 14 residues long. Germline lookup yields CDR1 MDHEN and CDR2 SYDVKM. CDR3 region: CASSLTRQGYEQYF. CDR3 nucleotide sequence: TGTGCCAGCAGTTTAACCAGACAGGGCTACGAGCAGTACTTC.

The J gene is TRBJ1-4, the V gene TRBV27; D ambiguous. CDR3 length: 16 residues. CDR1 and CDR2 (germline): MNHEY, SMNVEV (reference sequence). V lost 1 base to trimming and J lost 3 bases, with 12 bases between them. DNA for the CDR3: TGTGCCAGCAGTTTATTAGGCCGCCCGGCTAATGAAAAACTGTTTTTT. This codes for CASSLLGRPANEKLFF.

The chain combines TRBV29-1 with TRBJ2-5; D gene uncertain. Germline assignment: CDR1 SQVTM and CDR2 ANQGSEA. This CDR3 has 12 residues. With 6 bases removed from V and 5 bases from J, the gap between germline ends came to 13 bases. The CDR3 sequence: CSVARVVETQYF. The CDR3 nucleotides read TGCAGCGTCGCCCGAGTCGTCGAGACCCAGTACTTC.

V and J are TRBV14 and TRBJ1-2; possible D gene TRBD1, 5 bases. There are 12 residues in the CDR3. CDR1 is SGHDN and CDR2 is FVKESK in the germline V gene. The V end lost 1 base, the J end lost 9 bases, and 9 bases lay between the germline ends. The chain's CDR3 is CASSQAWGSYTF. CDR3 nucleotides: TGTGCCAGCAGCCAAGCTTGGGGCAGCTACACCTTC.

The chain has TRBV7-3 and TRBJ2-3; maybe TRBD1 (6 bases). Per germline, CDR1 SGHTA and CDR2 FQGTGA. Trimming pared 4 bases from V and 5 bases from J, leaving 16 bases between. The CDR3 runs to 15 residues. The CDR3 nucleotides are TGTGCCAGCAGCTCCCAGGGGTTAGTGAGAGATACGCAGTATTTT. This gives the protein CASSSQGLVRDTQYF.

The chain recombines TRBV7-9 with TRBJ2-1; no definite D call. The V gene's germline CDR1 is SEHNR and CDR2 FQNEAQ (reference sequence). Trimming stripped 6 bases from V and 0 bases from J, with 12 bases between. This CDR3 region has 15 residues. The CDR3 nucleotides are TGTGCCAGCAGTTCAAAACTGCCCTCCTACAATGAGCAGTTCTTC. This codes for CASSSKLPSYNEQFF.

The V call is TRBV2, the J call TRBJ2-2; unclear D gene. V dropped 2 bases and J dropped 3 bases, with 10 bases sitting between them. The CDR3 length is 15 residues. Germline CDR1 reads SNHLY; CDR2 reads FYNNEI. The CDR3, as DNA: TGTGCCAGCAGTGAAAAGGGCGGCTACACCGGGGAGCTGTTTTTT. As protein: CASSEKGGYTGELFF.

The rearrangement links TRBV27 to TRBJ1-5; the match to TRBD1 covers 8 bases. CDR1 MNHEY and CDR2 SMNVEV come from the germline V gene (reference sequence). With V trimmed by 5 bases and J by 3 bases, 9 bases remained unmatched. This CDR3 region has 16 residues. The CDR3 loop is CASSPSGTGFNQPQHF. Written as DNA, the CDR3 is TGTGCCAGCAGTCCATCCGGGACAGGTTTCAATCAGCCCCAGCATTTT.

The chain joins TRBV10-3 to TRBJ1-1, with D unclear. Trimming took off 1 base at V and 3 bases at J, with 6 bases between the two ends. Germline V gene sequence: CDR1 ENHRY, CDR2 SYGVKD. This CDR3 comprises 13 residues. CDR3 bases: TGTGCCATCAGTGAGTTTAAGGACACTGAAGCTTTCTTT. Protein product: CAISEFKDTEAFF.

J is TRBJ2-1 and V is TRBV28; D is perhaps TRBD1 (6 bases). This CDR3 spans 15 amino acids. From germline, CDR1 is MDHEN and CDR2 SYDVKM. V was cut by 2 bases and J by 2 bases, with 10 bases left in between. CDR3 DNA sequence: TGTGCCAGCAGTTTACAGGGGACCACCTACAATGAGCAGTTCTTC. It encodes CASSLQGTTYNEQFF. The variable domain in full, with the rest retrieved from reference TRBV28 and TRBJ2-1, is DVKVTQSSRYLVKRTGEKVFLECVQDMDHENMFWYRQDPGLGLRLIYFSYDVKMKEKGDIPEGYSVSREKKERFSLILESASTNQTSMYLCASSLQGTTYNEQFFGPGTRLTVL.

DNA of the CDR3: TGTGCCAGCAGTGCCTCTTTGGGGGGAGAGACTGAAGCTTTCTTT. Translated, it gives CASSASLGGETEAFF. V usage is TRBV2 and J usage is TRBJ1-1; the D gene is possibly TRBD1 (5 bases). Trimming left V 4 bases short and J 5 bases short, with 17 bases between. The germline V gene has CDR1 SNHLY and CDR2 FYNNEI. This CDR3 is built from 15 residues.

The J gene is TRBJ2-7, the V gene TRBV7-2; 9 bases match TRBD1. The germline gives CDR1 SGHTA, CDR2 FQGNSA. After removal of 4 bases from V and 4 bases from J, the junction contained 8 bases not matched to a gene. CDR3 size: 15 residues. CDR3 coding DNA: TGTGCCAGCAGCTCCCGGGTACAGGGGGCTTACGAGCAGTACTTC. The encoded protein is CASSSRVQGAYEQYF. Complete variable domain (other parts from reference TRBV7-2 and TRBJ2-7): GAGVSQSPSNKVTEKGKDVELRCDPISGHTALYWYRQSLGQGLEFLIYFQGNSAPDKSGLPSDRFSAERTGGSVSTLTIQRTQQEDSAVYLCASSSRVQGAYEQYFGPGTRLTVT.

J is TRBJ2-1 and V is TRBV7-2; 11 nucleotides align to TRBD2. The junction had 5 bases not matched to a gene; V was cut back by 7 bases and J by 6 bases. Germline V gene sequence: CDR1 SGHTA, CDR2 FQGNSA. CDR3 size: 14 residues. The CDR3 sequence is CASTRLAGSNEQFF. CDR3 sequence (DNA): TGTGCCAGCACTAGACTAGCGGGGAGCAATGAGCAGTTCTTC.

The CDR3 DNA follows: TGTGCCAGTAGTTCTACCCGACTAGCGGGAGCGTCCGGGGAGCTGTTTTTT. Protein: CASSSTRLAGASGELFF. The rearrangement uses TRBV19 and TRBJ2-2; TRBD2 matches at 12 bases. Germline CDR1 is LNHDA and CDR2 is SQIVND (reference sequence). This CDR3 has 17 amino acids. The trim removed 5 bases at V and 6 bases at J, leaving 10 bases unmatched.

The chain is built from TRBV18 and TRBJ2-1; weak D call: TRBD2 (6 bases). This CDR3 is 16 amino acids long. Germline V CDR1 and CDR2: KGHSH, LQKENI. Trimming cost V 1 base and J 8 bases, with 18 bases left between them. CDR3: CASSPLGRLARDEQFF. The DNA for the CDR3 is TGTGCCAGCTCACCACTCGGTCGTCTAGCGAGGGATGAGCAGTTCTTC. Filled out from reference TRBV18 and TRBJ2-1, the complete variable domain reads NAGVMQNPRHLVRRRGQEARLRCSPMKGHSHVYWYRQLPEEGLKFMVYLQKENIIDESGMPKERFSAEFPKEGPSILRIQQVVRGDSAAYFCASSPLGRLARDEQFFGPGTRLTVL.

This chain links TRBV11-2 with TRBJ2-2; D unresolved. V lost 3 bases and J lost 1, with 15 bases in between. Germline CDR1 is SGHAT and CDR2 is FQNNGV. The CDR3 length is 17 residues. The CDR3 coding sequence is TGTGCCAGCAGCTTCGGCCTATTGGGCGAGAACACCGGGGAGCTGTTTTTT. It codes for CASSFGLLGENTGELFF.

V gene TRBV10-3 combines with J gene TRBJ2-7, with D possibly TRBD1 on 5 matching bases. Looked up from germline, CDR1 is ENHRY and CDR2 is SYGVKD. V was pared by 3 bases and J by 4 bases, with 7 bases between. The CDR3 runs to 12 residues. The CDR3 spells CAISDRQYEQYF. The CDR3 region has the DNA TGTGCCATCAGTGACCGACAGTACGAGCAGTACTTC.

The CDR3 loop reads CASSPGLAGPTGELFF. As DNA, the CDR3 is TGTGCCAGCAGCCCAGGACTAGCGGGACCCACCGGGGAGCTGTTTTTT. The J gene is TRBJ2-2, the V gene TRBV27, with TRBD2 identical over 12 bases. Germline loops: CDR1 MNHEY, CDR2 SMNVEV (reference sequence). This CDR3 is 16 amino acids long. With 6 bases clipped from V and 4 bases from J, the junction kept 6 bases outside the gene matches.